This T cell receptor (beta chain) stems from a study of cytomegalovirus exposure and HLA in healthy donors. On the study more broadly: When 350 to 500 donors were genotyped, roughly 82% of them were found to fall in the Caucasian-associated ancestry cluster.

This clone has only a few counts. Its specificity is not known. The donors comprised healthy bone marrow donors. Study-wide points: Generally TCR sequences proved uncommon, though certain public TCRs appeared in numerous donors.

Primers for the PCR totalled 60 Vbeta and 13 Jbeta. Clones were read by immunoSEQ multiplex PCR, and TCRdb kept only the in-frame ones, dropping some. The top ten hold around 18% of the sample, which has 60,000 to 95,000 clones, 70% to 85% seen once. There are 18 residues in the CDR3. Germline V lookup: CDR1 LGHNA, CDR2 YNFKEQ. With V trimmed by 1 base and J by 8 bases, 17 bases remained unmatched. The specimen sequenced was PBMCs. The chain employs TRBV4-2 and TRBJ2-1; 7 bases match TRBD2. The sequence came from a man between 65 and 80 years old in good health and CMV-seropositive. The CDR3 here is CASSQGGLGAGDLDEQFF. In DNA, the CDR3 is TGTGCCAGCAGCCAAGGTGGCTTAGGGGCGGGAGATCTGGATGAGCAGTTCTTC.